These 11 T cell receptor beta chains came from one sample sequenced in a study of blood T cells in healthy people across ages. A sample-barcoded 5' primer and a J-beta primer mix were used in a second PCR of about 7 to 12 cycles. A single record per CDR3 protein comes from TCRdb applying MiXCR to the 5' RACE reads. This table has around 700,000 distinct CDR3 sequences, about 25% appearing once. The data also belong to a second study, concerning T cells of mothers and their children.

The sample consisted of blood. Every receptor here comes from a boy aged 10-17 years in good health.

The J gene is TRBJ2-5, the V gene TRBV12-3 or TRBV12-4; D is possibly TRBD1 or TRBD2 (5 bases each). Deletions cut 6 bases from V and 1 base from J, with 15 bases between. This CDR3 contains 15 residues. The CDR3 region has the DNA TGTGCCAGCAGCTACGTTCCCGGGGCCCAAGAGACCCAGTACTTC. This encodes CASSYVPGAQETQYF.

This clonotype appeared a few times. The chain has TRBV12-3 or TRBV12-4 and TRBJ1-2; D is possibly TRBD1 (5 bases). The ends were cut back, 6 bases at V and 2 bases at J, with 16 bases in the middle. The CDR3 is made up of 15 amino acids. CDR3 DNA: TGTGCCAGCAGCTCGCCCCCTGGGGGGAACTATGGCTACACCTTC. Translating gives CASSSPPGGNYGYTF.

The chain joins TRBV21-1 to TRBJ1-1. TRBV21-1 counts as a pseudogene. This CDR3 region has 15 residues. CDR3 protein: CASSSTGGWATEAFF. CDR3 bases: TGTGCCAGCAGCTCAACTGGAGGGTGGGCCACTGAAGCTTTCTTT.

V gene TRBV6-5 combines with J gene TRBJ2-5; TRBD1 aligns across 7 bases. The DNA end lines up better with TRBJ2-1; the J call may be wrong. This CDR3 has 12 residues. CDR1 and CDR2 from the germline V gene are MNHEY and SVGAGI. In nucleotides, the CDR3 is TGTGCCAGCAGGAACTTACAGGGGGAGCAGTTCTTC. This codes for CASRNLQGEQFF.

The chain is built from TRBV7-9 and TRBJ1-3; D is unclear. The CDR3 covers 15 residues. Germline V CDR1 and CDR2: SEHNR, FQNEAQ (reference sequence). V was trimmed by 6 bases and J by 0 bases, leaving 12 bases between them. CDR3 DNA: TGTGCCAGCAGTTCGTATATCAGCTCTGGAAACACCATATATTTT. Translation gives CASSSYISSGNTIYF. Together with reference TRBV7-9 and TRBJ1-3, the CDR3 gives the full variable domain: DTGVSQNPRHKITKRGQNVTFRCDPISEHNRLYWYRQTLGQGPEFLTYFQNEAQLEKSRLLSDRFSAERPKGSFSTLEIQRTEQGDSAMYLCASSSYISSGNTIYFGEGSWLTVV.

The chain links TRBV5-1 to TRBJ2-7, with D perhaps assigned TRBD1 or TRBD2 (5 bases each). This CDR3 is built from 14 residues. V was clipped by 5 bases and J by 7 bases, with 19 bases between them. Germline V gene data show CDR1 as SGHRS and CDR2 as YFSETQ. Here the CDR3 reads CASSWTGTPGEQYF. The CDR3 coding sequence is TGCGCCAGCAGTTGGACCGGGACGCCGGGAGAGCAGTACTTC.

The chain carries TRBV29-1 and TRBJ2-5; either TRBD1 or TRBD2 may supply D (7 bases each). The J call may be in error: the DNA end matches TRBJ2-7 better. The germline gives CDR1 SQVTM, CDR2 ANQGSEA. CDR3 length: 15 residues. The CDR3 region is CSVDGLTGRAHEQYF. CDR3 coding DNA: TGCAGCGTTGACGGGTTGACAGGGAGGGCCCACGAGCAGTACTTC.

This chain uses TRBV11-2 with TRBJ2-5; 9 bases agree with TRBD1. The ends lost 5 bases at V and 5 bases at J; junction bases unmatched: 9. Germline CDR1 is SGHAT and CDR2 is FQNNGV. This CDR3 has 15 amino acids. The CDR3, as DNA: TGTGCCAGCAGCCACGAAGGGACAGGGCCGGAGACCCAGTACTTC. Protein: CASSHEGTGPETQYF.

Details on this clonotype: Compared with germline, one end of the junction differs, possibly owing to a read error. This chain uses TRBV12-3 or TRBV12-4 with TRBJ2-1; 7 bases align to TRBD2. The CDR3 consists of 16 residues. This CDR3 is CASSLALASGYNEQLF. The DNA of the CDR3 is TGTGCCAGCAGTTTAGCTTTGGCTAGCGGCTACAATGAGCAGCTCTTC.

This clonotype has only one observation. The V gene is TRBV29-1, the J gene TRBJ2-6; 8 bases align to TRBD1. CDR1 is SQVTM, CDR2 ANQGSEA, per germline. V was clipped by 6 bases and J by 4 bases; unmatched bases: 8. The CDR3 spans 15 residues. CDR3 residues: CSVAQGVVGANVLTF. The CDR3 DNA reads TGCAGCGTGGCACAGGGGGTCGTAGGGGCCAACGTCCTGACTTTC.

The chain has TRBV29-1 and TRBJ1-1; D is possibly TRBD1 (6 bases). The germline CDR1 and CDR2 sequences are SQVTM and ANQGSEA. V dropped 7 bases and J dropped 1 base, with 10 bases sitting between them. CDR3 size: 12 residues. The CDR3 loop reads CSEQGSNTEAFF. CDR3 nucleotide sequence: TGCAGCGAACAGGGCTCGAACACTGAAGCTTTCTTT.